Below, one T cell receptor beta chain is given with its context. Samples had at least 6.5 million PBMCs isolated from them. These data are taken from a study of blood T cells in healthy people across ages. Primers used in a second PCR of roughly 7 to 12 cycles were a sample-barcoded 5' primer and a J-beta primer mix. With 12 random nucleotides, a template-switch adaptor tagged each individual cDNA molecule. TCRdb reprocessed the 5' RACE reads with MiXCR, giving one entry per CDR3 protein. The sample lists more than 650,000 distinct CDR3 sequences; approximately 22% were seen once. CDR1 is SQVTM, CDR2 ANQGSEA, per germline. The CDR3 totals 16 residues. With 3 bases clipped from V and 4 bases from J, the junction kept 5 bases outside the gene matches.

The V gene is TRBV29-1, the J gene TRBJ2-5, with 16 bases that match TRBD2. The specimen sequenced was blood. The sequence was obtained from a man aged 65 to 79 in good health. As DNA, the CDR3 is TGCAGCGTTGAGGGACTAGCGGGAGGGAAGAGAGAGACCCAGTACTTC. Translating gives CSVEGLAGGKRETQYF.